Below are 17 T cell receptor beta chains sequenced from a single sample in a study of blood T cell repertoires in COVID-19. Sequenced by immunoSEQ multiplex PCR; TCRdb stores in-frame clones only, minus some. The sample lists around 99,000 clones; 70% to 90% were seen once. Sequenced input: peripheral blood. The receptors shown here come from a man aged 40-55 years with active or convalescent COVID-19.

This clone showed up just once. The chain couples TRBV9 to TRBJ2-1; TRBD2 matches at 9 bases. V dropped 0 bases and J dropped 8; count of bases not matched to a gene: 6. This CDR3 is built from 15 residues. Per germline, CDR1 SGDLS and CDR2 YYNGEE. The DNA of the CDR3 is TGTGCCAGCAGCGTAGCAGGTAGCGGGAGTCATGAGCAGTTCTTC. This codes for CASSVAGSGSHEQFF.

The chain combines TRBV18 with TRBJ2-2; 13 bases agree with TRBD2. The CDR3 runs to 18 residues. J lost 1 base, V lost 1 base, and 3 bases had no gene match. The germline gives CDR1 KGHSH, CDR2 LQKENI. The CDR3 nucleotides read TGTGCCAGCTCACCACGGACTAGCGGGAGCCAGAACACCGGGGAGCTGTTTTTT. It specifies CASSPRTSGSQNTGELFF.

As for this clone: Other DNA sequences in this specimen translate into the identical CDR3. The chain links TRBV30 to TRBJ1-5, with 8 bases lining up with TRBD1. The CDR3 runs 15 residues. Germline lookup yields CDR1 GTSNPN and CDR2 SVGIG (reference sequence). J was trimmed by 1 base and V by 1 base; bases with no gene match: 3. The CDR3 bases are TGTGCCTGGAGTGCGGGGACAGGCAGCAATCAGCCCCAGCATTTT. Translated: CAWSAGTGSNQPQHF.

The V gene is TRBV7-6, the J gene TRBJ1-6, with 7 bases lining up with TRBD1. The germline V gene encodes CDR1 SGHVS and CDR2 FNYEAQ. V shed 2 bases and J 7 bases; nucleotides not matched to a gene: 2. The CDR3 totals 14 residues. CDR3 protein: CASSLPGGNSPLHF. In nucleotides, the CDR3 is TGTGCCAGCAGCTTACCAGGGGGAAATTCACCCCTCCACTTT.

The chain uses TRBV6-2 or TRBV6-3 and TRBJ2-3, with D uncertain. CDR3 length: 14 residues. V was cut by 3 bases and J by 8 bases, with 15 bases left in between. Per the germline V gene, CDR1 is MNHEY and CDR2 is SVGEGT. For the CDR3, the DNA is TGTGCCAGCAGTTATTCGGTCGCCACGGGTACGCAGTATTTT. Its protein product is CASSYSVATGTQYF.

The chain carries TRBV7-2 and TRBJ2-5; D is unclear. Trimming shortened V by 3 bases and J by 2 bases, and 13 bases separated the two germline ends. This CDR3 has 15 amino acids. Germline CDR1 is SGHTA and CDR2 is FQGNSA. The CDR3 bases are TGTGCCAGCAGCTTTTTACAAACCGTACAAGAGACCCAGTACTTC. This encodes CASSFLQTVQETQYF.

This clone has a single count. The rearrangement joins TRBV30 to TRBJ2-7; 11 nucleotides match TRBD1. This CDR3 is 14 amino acids long. After removal of 2 bases from V and 7 bases from J, the junction contained 7 bases not matched to a gene. Per germline, CDR1 GTSNPN and CDR2 SVGIG (reference sequence). The CDR3 DNA sequence: TGTGCCTGGAGTAGGGGACAGGGGGGCGAGGAGCAGTACTTC. This translates into CAWSRGQGGEEQYF.

The chain employs TRBV28 and TRBJ1-1, with D perhaps TRBD1 (6 bases). CDR1 and CDR2 from the germline V gene are MDHEN and SYDVKM. CDR3 length equals 14 residues. Trimming removed 7 bases at V and 4 bases at J, with 16 bases between. The DNA for the CDR3 is TGTGCCAGCACTTACAGGGAGGGGAGCACTGAAGCTTTCTTT. It encodes CASTYREGSTEAFF.

The chain joins TRBV5-4 to TRBJ2-5; 7 bases agree with TRBD2. This CDR3 region has 15 residues. Unmatched junction bases numbered 9, after V lost 2 bases and J lost 5 bases. Germline CDR1 SGHNT, CDR2 YYREEE (reference sequence). The DNA of the CDR3 is TGTGCCAGCAGCTTCGGCGGGAGCGGTGGCGAGACCCAGTACTTC. Translation: CASSFGGSGGETQYF.

The genes are TRBV6-2 or TRBV6-3 and TRBJ2-1; D call uncertain. V shed 0 bases and J shed 5 bases, with 11 bases lying between them. Germline V CDR1 and CDR2: MNHEY, SVGEGT. The CDR3 contains 15 residues. The CDR3 DNA reads as TGTGCCAGCAGTTACTCGAATAGCTGGGACAATGAGCAGTTCTTC. This gives the protein CASSYSNSWDNEQFF.

J is TRBJ2-1 and V is TRBV27; TRBD2 aligns across 11 bases. The CDR3 extends over 15 amino acids. Trimming at V came to 7 bases and at J to 5 bases, leaving 7 bases not matched to a gene. Germline V gives CDR1 MNHEY, CDR2 SMNVEV (reference sequence). CDR3: CASTTGTSGDNEQFF. CDR3 nucleotides: TGTGCCAGCACCACCGGGACTAGCGGCGACAATGAGCAGTTCTTC.

The CDR3 reads CATSAPGGLSNEQFF. The CDR3 bases are TGTGCCACCAGTGCCCCGGGGGGACTTTCGAATGAGCAGTTCTTC. This chain connects TRBV24-1 to TRBJ2-1; 7 bases are shared with TRBD2. This CDR3 is built from 15 residues. V dropped 5 bases and J dropped 7; count of bases not matched to a gene: 10. CDR1 is KGHDR and CDR2 is SFDVKD in the germline V gene.

The V and J genes are TRBV5-1 and TRBJ2-1; TRBD2 matches 8 bases. The length of the CDR3 is 14 residues. The germline CDR1 and CDR2 sequences are SGHRS and YFSETQ. J lost 6 bases, V lost 4 bases, and 6 bases had no gene match. The CDR3 DNA is TGCGCCAGCAGCGGTTTAGCGGGGCTCAATGAGCAGTTCTTC. This codes for CASSGLAGLNEQFF.

This chain joins TRBV5-4 and TRBJ2-1, with 7 bases fitting TRBD1. The V segment lost 4 bases and the J segment 4 bases; nucleotides outside the gene matches: 11. Germline assignment: CDR1 SGHNT and CDR2 YYREEE (reference sequence). The CDR3 extends over 16 amino acids. This CDR3 reads CASSPGQALVYNEQFF. The CDR3 DNA reads TGTGCCAGCAGCCCTGGACAGGCCTTAGTGTACAATGAGCAGTTCTTC.

The chain uses TRBV18 and TRBJ2-3; tentative D call: TRBD1 (6 bases). V lost 2 bases, J lost 3 bases, and 12 bases lay in between. Germline-derived CDR1 and CDR2 are KGHSH and LQKENI. This CDR3 has 15 residues. The CDR3 here is CASSPTDSQTDTQYF. The CDR3 DNA sequence: TGTGCCAGCTCACCAACGGACAGTCAGACAGATACGCAGTATTTT.

V usage is TRBV28 and J usage is TRBJ1-2; tentatively, D is TRBD1 (5 bases). V dropped 8 bases and J dropped 6 bases, with 16 bases sitting between them. CDR3 length equals 13 residues. Looked up from germline, CDR1 is MDHEN and CDR2 is SYDVKM. Here the CDR3 DNA reads TGTGCCAGCGTAACAGGTCCCATACATGGCTACACCTTC. Amino acids: CASVTGPIHGYTF.

This sequence joins TRBV12-3 or TRBV12-4 and TRBJ1-1; the D gene is possibly TRBD1 (6 bases). CDR3 length equals 13 residues. The V gene lost 3 bases and the J gene lost 8 bases, with 13 bases spanning the gap. This CDR3 is CASSFAGASEAFF. The CDR3 region has the DNA TGTGCCAGCAGTTTTGCGGGGGCCTCCGAAGCTTTCTTT.